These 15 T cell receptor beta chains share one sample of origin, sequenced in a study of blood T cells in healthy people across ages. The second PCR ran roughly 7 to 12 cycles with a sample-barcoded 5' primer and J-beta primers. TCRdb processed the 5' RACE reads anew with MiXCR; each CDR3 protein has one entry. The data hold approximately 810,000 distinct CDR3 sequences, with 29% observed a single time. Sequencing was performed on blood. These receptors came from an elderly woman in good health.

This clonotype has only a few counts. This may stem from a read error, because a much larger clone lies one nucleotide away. CDR3 region: CASSLETGSEQYF. DNA for the CDR3: TGTGCCAGCAGCTTAGAGACAGGAAGCGAGCAGTACTTC. This chain connects TRBV7-2 to TRBJ2-7, with TRBD1 as a possible D gene (6 bases). The CDR3 spans 13 residues. CDR1 is SGHTA and CDR2 is FQGNSA in the germline V gene. The V gene lost 1 base and the J gene lost 6 bases, with 10 bases spanning the gap.

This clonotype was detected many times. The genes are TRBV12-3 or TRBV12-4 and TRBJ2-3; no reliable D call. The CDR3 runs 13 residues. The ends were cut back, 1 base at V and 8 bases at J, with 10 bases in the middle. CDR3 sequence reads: CASSLESLSTQYF. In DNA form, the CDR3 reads TGTGCCAGCAGTTTAGAGTCCTTATCTACGCAGTATTTT.

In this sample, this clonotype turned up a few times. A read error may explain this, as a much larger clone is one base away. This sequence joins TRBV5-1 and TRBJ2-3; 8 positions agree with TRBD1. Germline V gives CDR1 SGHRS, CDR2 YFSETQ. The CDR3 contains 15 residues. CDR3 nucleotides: TGCACCAGCAGCTTGACAGGGGAGAGCGCAGATACGCAGTATTTT. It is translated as CTSSLTGESADTQYF.

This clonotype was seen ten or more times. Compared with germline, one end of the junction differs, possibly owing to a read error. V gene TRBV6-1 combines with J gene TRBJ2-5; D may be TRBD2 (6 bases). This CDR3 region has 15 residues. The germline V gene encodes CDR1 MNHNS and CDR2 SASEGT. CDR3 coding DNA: TGTGCCAGCAGTGAAGCGGGGGGACCACAAGTGACCCAGTACTTC. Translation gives CASSEAGGPQVTQYF.

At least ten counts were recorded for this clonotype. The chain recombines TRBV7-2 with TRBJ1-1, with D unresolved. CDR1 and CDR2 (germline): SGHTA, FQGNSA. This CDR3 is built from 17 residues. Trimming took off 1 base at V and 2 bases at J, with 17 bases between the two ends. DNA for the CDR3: TGTGCCAGCAGCTTAGGACACCTGCGGACGGCAAACACTGAAGCTTTCTTT. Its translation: CASSLGHLRTANTEAFF.

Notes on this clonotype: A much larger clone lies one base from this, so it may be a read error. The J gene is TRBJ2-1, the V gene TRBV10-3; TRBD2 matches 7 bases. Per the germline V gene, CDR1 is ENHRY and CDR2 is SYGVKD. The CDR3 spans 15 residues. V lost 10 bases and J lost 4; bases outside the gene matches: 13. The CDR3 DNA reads TGTGCCACCCAAGAGGGAGCGGGGAAATACAATGAGCAGTTCTTC. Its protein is CATQEGAGKYNEQFF.

The CDR3 coding sequence is TGTGCCAGCAGATGGTTAGCGGGGGGGCCTAGCACAGATACGCAGTATTTT. Translated: CASRWLAGGPSTDTQYF. The genes are TRBV13 and TRBJ2-3, with TRBD2 matching 11 bases. This CDR3 has 17 residues. Germline assignment: CDR1 PRHDT and CDR2 FYEKMQ (reference sequence). Trimming at V came to 6 bases and at J to 0 bases, leaving 8 bases not matched to a gene.

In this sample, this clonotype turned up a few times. CDR3 residues: CSAIAGTGVYNEQFF. In nucleotides, the CDR3 is TGCAGTGCTATAGCGGGGACCGGGGTCTACAATGAGCAGTTCTTC. V gene TRBV20-1 combines with J gene TRBJ2-1; TRBD2 agrees at 8 bases. This CDR3 comprises 15 residues. Germline V gene lookup returns CDR1 DFQATT and CDR2 SNEGSKA (reference sequence). V shed 4 bases and J 3 bases; nucleotides not matched to a gene: 8.

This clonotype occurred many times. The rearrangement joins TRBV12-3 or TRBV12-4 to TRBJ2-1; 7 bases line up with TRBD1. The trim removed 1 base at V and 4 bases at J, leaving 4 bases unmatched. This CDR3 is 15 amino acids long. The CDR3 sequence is CASSLGQGWYNEQFF. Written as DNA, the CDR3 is TGTGCCAGCAGTTTAGGACAGGGTTGGTACAATGAGCAGTTCTTC.

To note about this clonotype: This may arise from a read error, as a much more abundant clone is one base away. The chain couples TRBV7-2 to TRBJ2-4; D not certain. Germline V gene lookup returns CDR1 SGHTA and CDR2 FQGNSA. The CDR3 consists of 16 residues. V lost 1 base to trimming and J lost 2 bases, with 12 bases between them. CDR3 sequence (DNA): TGTGCCAGCAGCTTAGAGAGTTTGGGATCCAAAAACATTCAGTACTTC. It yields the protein CASSLESLGSKNIQYF.

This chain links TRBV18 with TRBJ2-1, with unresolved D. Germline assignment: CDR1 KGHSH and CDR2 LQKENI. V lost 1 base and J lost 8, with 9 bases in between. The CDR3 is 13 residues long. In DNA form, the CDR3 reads TGTGCCAGCTCACCACTGTCTAGTGATGAGCAGTTCTTC. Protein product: CASSPLSSDEQFF.

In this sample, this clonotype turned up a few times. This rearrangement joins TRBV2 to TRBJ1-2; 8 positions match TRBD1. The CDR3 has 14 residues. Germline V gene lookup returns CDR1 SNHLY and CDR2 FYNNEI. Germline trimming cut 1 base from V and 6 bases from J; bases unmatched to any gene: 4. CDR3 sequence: CASSEGAGGNGYTF. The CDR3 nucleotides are TGTGCCAGCAGTGAAGGTGCAGGGGGCAATGGCTACACCTTC.

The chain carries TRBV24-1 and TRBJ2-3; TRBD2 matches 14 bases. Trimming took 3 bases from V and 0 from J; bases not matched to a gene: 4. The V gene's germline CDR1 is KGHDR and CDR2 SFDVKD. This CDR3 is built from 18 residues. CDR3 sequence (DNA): TGTGCCACCAGTGATCCGACTAGCGGGGGGGCTAGCACAGATACGCAGTATTTT. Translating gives CATSDPTSGGASTDTQYF.

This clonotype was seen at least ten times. The CDR3 DNA reads as TGCGCCAGCAGCCCTTGGGAGGGTTTCGGCTACACCTTC. Protein sequence: CASSPWEGFGYTF. The rearrangement uses TRBV4-3 and TRBJ1-2; D gene ambiguous. The germline CDR1 and CDR2 sequences are LGHNA and YSLEER. The V end was cut by 4 bases, the J end by 8 bases, with 14 bases between. The CDR3 runs 13 residues.

CDR3 in amino acids: CASSQDSRVIEQYF. CDR3 DNA: TGCGCCAGCAGCCAAGATTCAAGGGTAATTGAGCAGTACTTC. This chain joins TRBV4-3 and TRBJ2-5; unclear D gene. Germline CDR1 LGHNA, CDR2 YSLEER. V gave up 0 bases and J gave up 11 bases, with 16 bases separating them. This CDR3 has 14 amino acids.